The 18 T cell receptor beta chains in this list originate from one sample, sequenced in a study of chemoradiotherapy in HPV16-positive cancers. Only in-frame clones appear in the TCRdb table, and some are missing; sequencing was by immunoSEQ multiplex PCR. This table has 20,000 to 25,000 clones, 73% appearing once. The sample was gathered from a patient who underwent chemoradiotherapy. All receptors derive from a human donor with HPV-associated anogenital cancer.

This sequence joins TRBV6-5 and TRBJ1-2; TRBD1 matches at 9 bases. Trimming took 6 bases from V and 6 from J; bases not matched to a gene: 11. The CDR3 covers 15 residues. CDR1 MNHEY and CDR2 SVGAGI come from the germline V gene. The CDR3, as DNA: TGTGCCAGCAGAACCGGGACAGGGTATTTTGATGGCTACACCTTC. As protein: CASRTGTGYFDGYTF.

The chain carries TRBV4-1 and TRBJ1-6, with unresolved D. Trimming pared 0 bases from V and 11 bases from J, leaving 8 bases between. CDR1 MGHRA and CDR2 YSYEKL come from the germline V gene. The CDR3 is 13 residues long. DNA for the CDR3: TGCGCCAGCAGCCAAGACAGTCGCACACCCCTCCACTTT. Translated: CASSQDSRTPLHF.

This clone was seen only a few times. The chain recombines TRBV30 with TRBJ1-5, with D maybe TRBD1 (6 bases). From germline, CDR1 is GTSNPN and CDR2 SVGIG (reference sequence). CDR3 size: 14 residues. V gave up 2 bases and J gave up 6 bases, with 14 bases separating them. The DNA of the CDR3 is TGTGCCTGGAGTTGGGACATTGGCGCTCAGCCCCAGCATTTT. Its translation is CAWSWDIGAQPQHF.

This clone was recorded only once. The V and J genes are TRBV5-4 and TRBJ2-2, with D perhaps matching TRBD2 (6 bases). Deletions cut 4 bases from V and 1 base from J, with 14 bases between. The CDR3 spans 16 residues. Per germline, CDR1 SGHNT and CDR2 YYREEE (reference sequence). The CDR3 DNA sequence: TGTGCCAGCAGCCCGTCCACTAGCAGGAACACCGGGGAGCTGTTTTTT. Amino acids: CASSPSTSRNTGELFF.

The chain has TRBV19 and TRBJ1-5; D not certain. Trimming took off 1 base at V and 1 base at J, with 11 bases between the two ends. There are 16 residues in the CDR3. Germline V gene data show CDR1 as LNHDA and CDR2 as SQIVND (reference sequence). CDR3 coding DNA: TGTGCCAGTAGTATAGTGGCGGCTGGAAGCAATCAGCCCCAGCATTTT. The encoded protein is CASSIVAAGSNQPQHF.

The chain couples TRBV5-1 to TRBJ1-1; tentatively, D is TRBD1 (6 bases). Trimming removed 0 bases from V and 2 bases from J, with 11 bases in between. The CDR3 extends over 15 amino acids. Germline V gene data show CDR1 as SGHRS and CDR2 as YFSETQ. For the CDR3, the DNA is TGCGCCAGCAGCTTGGCAGGGGCCCGAAACACTGAAGCTTTCTTT. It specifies CASSLAGARNTEAFF.

CDR3 DNA sequence: TGTGCCTGGAGTGAACCGCTGATGACTGAAGCTTTCTTT. Residues: CAWSEPLMTEAFF. The V call is TRBV30, the J call TRBJ1-1; no clear D. Germline CDR1 reads GTSNPN; CDR2 reads SVGIG (reference sequence). This CDR3 has 13 amino acids. The V and J ends lost 1 base and 5 bases respectively, with 11 bases between them.

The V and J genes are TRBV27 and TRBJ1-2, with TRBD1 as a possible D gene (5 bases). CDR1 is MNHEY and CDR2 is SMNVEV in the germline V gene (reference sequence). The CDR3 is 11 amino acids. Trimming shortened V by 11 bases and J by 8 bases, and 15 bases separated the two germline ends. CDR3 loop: CASWGGDGYTF. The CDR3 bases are TGTGCCTCCTGGGGAGGGGACGGCTACACCTTC.

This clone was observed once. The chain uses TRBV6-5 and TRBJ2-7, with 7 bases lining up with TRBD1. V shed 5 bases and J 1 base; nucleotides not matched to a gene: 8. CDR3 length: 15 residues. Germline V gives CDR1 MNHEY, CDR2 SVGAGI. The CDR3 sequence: CASSRTGHSSYEQYF. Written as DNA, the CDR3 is TGTGCCAGCAGTCGGACAGGCCATTCTTCCTACGAGCAGTACTTC.

CDR3 nucleotides: TGTGCCAGCTCACAATCCGGGAGCCAAGAGACCCAGTACTTC. As protein: CASSQSGSQETQYF. The rearrangement uses TRBV18 and TRBJ2-5; D perhaps matches TRBD2 (6 bases). The CDR3 runs to 14 residues. CDR1 is KGHSH and CDR2 is LQKENI in the germline V gene. Trimming shortened V by 4 bases and J by 1 base, and 10 bases separated the two germline ends. Combining the CDR3 with reference TRBV18 and TRBJ2-5 gives the whole variable domain NAGVMQNPRHLVRRRGQEARLRCSPMKGHSHVYWYRQLPEEGLKFMVYLQKENIIDESGMPKERFSAEFPKEGPSILRIQQVVRGDSAAYFCASSQSGSQETQYFGPGTRLLVL.

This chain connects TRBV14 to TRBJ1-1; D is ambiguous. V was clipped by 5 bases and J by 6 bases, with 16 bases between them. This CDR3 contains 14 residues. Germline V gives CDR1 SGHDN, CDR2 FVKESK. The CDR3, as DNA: TGTGCCAGCAGCTCCCTTTCGGGCAGGTCTGAAGCTTTCTTT. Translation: CASSSLSGRSEAFF.

DNA of the CDR3: TGTGCCAGCAGCCCTCCCCCAGCGAGGGGATCAGATACGCAGTATTTT. Its translation is CASSPPPARGSDTQYF. The chain carries TRBV28 and TRBJ2-3; D is possibly TRBD1 or TRBD2 (5 bases each). Trimming took off 6 bases at V and 4 bases at J, with 20 bases between the two ends. CDR1 is MDHEN and CDR2 is SYDVKM in the germline V gene. The CDR3 spans 16 residues.

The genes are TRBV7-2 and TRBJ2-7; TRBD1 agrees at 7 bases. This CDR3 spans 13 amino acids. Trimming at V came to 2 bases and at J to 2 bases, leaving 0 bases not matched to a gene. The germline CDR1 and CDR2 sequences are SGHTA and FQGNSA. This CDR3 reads CASSLQGAYEQYF. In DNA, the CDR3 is TGTGCCAGCAGCTTACAGGGGGCCTACGAGCAGTACTTC.

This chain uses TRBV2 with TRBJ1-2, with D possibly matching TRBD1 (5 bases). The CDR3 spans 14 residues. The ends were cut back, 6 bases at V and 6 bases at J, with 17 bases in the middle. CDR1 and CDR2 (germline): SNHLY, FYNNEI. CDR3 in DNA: TGTGCCAGCAGCCTCATGGGGGGGAAGGATGGCTACACCTTC. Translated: CASSLMGGKDGYTF. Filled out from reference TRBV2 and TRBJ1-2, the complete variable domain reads EPEVTQTPSHQVTQMGQEVILRCVPISNHLYFYWYRQILGQKVEFLVSFYNNEISEKSEIFDDQFSVERPDGSNFTLKIRSTKLEDSAMYFCASSLMGGKDGYTFGSGTRLTVV.

The CDR3 sequence: CASSQSTKINNGHENTEAFF. CDR3 bases: TGCGCCAGCAGTCAATCAACTAAGATTAACAACGGGCATGAGAACACTGAAGCTTTCTTT. The rearrangement uses TRBV23-1 and TRBJ1-1; D unclear. TRBV23-1 is an ORF, and what it does is uncertain. V gave up 0 bases and J gave up 1 base, with 24 bases separating them. The CDR3 has 20 amino acids.

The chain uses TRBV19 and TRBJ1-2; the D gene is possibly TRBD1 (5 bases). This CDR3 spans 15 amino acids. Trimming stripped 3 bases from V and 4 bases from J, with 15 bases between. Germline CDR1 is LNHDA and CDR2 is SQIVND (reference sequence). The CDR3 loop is CASSIKGAAFYGYTF. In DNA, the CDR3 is TGTGCCAGTAGTATCAAAGGGGCGGCTTTCTATGGCTACACCTTC.

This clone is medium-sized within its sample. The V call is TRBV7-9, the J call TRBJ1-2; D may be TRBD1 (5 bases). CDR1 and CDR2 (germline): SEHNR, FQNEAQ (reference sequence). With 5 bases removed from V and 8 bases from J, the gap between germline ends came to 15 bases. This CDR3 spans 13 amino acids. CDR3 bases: TGTGCCAGCAGCCCGGGCAGGGACCGGGGCTACACCTTC. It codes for CASSPGRDRGYTF.

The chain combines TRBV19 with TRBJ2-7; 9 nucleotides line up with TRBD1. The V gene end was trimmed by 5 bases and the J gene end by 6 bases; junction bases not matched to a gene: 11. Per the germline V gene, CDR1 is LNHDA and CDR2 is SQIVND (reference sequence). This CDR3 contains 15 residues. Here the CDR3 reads CASSVNSDRGAEQYF. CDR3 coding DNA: TGTGCCAGTAGTGTAAACTCGGACAGGGGTGCCGAGCAGTACTTC.